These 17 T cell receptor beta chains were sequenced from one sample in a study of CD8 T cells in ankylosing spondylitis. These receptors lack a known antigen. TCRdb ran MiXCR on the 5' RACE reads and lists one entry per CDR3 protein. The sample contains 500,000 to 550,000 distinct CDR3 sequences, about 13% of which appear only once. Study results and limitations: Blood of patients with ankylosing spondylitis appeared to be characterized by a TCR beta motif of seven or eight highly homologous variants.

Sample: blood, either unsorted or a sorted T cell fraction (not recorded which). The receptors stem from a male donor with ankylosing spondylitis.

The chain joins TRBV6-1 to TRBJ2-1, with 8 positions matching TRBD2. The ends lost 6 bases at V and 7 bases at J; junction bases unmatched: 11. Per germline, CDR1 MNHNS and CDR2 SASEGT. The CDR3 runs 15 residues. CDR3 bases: TGTGCCAGCAGATTCTTACGGGAGGGCAATAATGAGCAGTTCTTC. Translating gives CASRFLREGNNEQFF.

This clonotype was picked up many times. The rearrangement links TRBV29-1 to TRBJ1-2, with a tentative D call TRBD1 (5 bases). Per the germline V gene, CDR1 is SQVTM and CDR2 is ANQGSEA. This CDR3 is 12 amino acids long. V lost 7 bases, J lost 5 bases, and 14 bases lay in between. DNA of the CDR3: TGCAGCGGGGCGGGGGACGAGTATGGCTACACCTTC. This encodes CSGAGDEYGYTF.

The CDR3 reads CASSKDRGGNNEQFF. In nucleotides, the CDR3 is TGTGCCAGCAGTAAGGACAGGGGGGGGAACAATGAGCAGTTCTTC. This chain uses TRBV12-3 or TRBV12-4 with TRBJ2-1; 10 nucleotides match TRBD1. The CDR3 sequence is 15 residues long. The V gene end was trimmed by 5 bases and the J gene end by 5 bases; junction bases not matched to a gene: 6.

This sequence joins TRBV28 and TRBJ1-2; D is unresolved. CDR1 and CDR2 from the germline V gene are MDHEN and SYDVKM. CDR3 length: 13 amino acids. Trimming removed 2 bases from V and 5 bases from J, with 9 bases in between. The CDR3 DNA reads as TGTGCCAGCAGTTTAGGGCCGATTTATGGCTACACCTTC. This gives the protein CASSLGPIYGYTF.

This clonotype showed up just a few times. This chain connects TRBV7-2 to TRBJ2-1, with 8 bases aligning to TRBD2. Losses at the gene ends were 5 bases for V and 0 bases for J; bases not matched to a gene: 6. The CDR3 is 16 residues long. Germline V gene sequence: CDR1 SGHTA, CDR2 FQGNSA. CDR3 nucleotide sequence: TGTGCCAGCAGCATGACTAGCGCAAACTCCTACAATGAGCAGTTCTTC. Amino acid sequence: CASSMTSANSYNEQFF.

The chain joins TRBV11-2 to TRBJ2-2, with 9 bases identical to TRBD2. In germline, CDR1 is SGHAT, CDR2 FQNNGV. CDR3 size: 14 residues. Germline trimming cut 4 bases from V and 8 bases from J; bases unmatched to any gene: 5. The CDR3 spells CASSSTSGQGELFF. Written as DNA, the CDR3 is TGTGCCAGCAGCTCGACTAGCGGCCAAGGGGAGCTGTTTTTT.

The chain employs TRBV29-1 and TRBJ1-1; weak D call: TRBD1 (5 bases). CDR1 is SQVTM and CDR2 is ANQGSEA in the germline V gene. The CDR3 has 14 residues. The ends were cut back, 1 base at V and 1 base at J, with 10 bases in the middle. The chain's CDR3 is CSVEVRVPNTEAFF. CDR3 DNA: TGCAGCGTTGAAGTCAGGGTACCGAACACTGAAGCTTTCTTT.

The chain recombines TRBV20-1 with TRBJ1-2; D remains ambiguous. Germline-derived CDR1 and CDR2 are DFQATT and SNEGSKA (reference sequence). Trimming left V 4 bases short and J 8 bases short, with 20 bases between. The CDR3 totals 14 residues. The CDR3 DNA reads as TGCAGTGCTAAGGTCCAACCCGGGGTTCGCGGCTACACCTTC. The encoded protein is CSAKVQPGVRGYTF.

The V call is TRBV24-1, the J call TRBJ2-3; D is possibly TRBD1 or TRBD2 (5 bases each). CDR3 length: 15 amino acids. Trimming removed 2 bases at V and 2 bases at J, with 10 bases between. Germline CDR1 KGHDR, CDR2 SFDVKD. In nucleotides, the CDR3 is TGTGCCACCAGTGATTCGGGGACCTCCACAGATACGCAGTATTTT. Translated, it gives CATSDSGTSTDTQYF.

The CDR3: CSAPRDIGSYNEQFF. CDR3 nucleotides: TGCAGCGCCCCCCGGGACATTGGCTCCTACAATGAGCAGTTCTTC. The V gene is TRBV29-1, the J gene TRBJ2-1; possible D gene TRBD1, 6 bases. The CDR3 is made up of 15 amino acids. V was clipped by 7 bases and J by 0 bases, with 16 bases between them. Germline CDR1 SQVTM, CDR2 ANQGSEA.

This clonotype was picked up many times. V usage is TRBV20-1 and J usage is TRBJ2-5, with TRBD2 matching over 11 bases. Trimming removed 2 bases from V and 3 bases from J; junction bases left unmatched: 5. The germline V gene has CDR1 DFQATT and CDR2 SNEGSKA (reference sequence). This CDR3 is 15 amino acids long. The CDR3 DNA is TGCAGTGCTAGATCTAAGACTAGCGGGGAAGAGACCCAGTACTTC. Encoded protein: CSARSKTSGEETQYF.

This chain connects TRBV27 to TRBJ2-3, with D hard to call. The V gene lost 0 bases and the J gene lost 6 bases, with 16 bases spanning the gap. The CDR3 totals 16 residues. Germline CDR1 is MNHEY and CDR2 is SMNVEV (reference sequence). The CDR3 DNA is TGTGCCAGCAGTTTATCGTCCGGCGCCTGGGCGGATACGCAGTATTTT. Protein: CASSLSSGAWADTQYF.

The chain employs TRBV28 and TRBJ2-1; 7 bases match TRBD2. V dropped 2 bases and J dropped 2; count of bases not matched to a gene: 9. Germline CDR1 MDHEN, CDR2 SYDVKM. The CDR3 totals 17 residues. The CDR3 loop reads CASSLGGSGAPYNEQFF. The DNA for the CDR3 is TGTGCCAGCAGTTTAGGCGGGAGCGGGGCCCCCTACAATGAGCAGTTCTTC.

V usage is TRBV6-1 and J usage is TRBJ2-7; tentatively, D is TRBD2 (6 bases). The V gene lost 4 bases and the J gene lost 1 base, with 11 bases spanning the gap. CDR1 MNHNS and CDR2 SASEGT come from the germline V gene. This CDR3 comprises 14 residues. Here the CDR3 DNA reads TGTGCCAGCAGTGGAGCTAGCGCTTCCTACGAGCAGTACTTC. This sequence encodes CASSGASASYEQYF.

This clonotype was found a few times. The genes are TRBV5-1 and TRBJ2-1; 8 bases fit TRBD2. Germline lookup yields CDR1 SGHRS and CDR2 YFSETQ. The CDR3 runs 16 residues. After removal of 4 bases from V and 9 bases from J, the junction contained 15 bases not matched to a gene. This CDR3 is CASSRGAGASFGEQFF. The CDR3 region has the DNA TGCGCCAGCAGCCGGGGAGCGGGAGCTAGTTTCGGTGAGCAGTTCTTC.

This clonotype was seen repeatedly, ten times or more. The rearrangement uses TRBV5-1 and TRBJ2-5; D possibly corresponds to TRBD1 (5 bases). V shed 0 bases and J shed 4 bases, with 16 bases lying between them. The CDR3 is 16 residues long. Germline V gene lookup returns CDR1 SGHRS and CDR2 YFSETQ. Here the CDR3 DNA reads TGCGCCAGCAGCTTGGAGTCCCCAGGGTCAATAGAGACCCAGTACTTC. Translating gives CASSLESPGSIETQYF.

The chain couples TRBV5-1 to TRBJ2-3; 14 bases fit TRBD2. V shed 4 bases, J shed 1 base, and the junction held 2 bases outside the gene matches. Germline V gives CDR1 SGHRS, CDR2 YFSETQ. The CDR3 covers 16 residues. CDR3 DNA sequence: TGCGCCAGCAGCAAGGGACTAGCGGGAGGCACAGATACGCAGTATTTT. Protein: CASSKGLAGGTDTQYF.